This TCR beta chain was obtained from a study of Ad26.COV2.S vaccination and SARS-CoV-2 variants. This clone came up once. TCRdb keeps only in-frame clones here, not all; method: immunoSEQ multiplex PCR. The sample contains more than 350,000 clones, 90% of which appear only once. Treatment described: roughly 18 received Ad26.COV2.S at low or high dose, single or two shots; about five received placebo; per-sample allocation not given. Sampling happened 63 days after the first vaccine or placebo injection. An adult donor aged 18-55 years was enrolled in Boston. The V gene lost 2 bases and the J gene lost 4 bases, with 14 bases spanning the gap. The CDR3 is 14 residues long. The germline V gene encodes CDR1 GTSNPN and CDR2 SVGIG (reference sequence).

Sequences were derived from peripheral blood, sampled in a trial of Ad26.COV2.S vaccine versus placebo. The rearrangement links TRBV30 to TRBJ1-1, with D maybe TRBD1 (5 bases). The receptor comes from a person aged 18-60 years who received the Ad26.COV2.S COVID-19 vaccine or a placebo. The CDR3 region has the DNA TGTGCCTGGAGTCCAACCTGGGGGGGCACTGAAGCTTTCTTT. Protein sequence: CAWSPTWGGTEAFF.